Shown below are 32 T cell receptor beta chains from a single sample sequenced in a study of OX40 agonist ivuxolimab in advanced cancers. Assay used: immunoSEQ multiplex PCR; TCRdb lists only in-frame clones, some missing. Among some 90,000 clones listed, about 93% were seen once. Source: CD4+ or CD8+ T cells sorted from blood, taken in a trial of the OX40 agonist ivuxolimab. The receptors shown here come from an adult with an advanced solid tumor such as melanoma, head and neck, liver or kidney cancer.

The V gene is TRBV30, the J gene TRBJ2-7, with TRBD2 identical over 14 bases. V trimming: 2 bases; J trimming: 3 bases; junction bases outside the gene matches: 6. Germline V CDR1 and CDR2: GTSNPN, SVGIG (reference sequence). This CDR3 comprises 16 residues. The CDR3 loop is CAWSFGLAGGYYEQYF. The CDR3 nucleotides read TGTGCCTGGAGTTTCGGACTAGCGGGAGGATACTACGAGCAGTACTTC.

The chain uses TRBV19 and TRBJ1-2; perhaps TRBD1 as D (6 bases). CDR1 is LNHDA, CDR2 SQIVND, per germline (reference sequence). Trimming removed 6 bases from V and 6 bases from J, with 17 bases in between. This CDR3 is built from 14 residues. CDR3 DNA: TGTGCCAGTAGATCGGGGGGGGCCCACCATGGCTACACCTTC. Translating it yields CASRSGGAHHGYTF.

The chain combines TRBV7-2 with TRBJ2-3; D gene ambiguous. V was pared by 7 bases and J by 5 bases, with 16 bases between. CDR1 SGHTA and CDR2 FQGNSA come from the germline V gene. The CDR3 loop spans 14 amino acids. The CDR3 reads CASISGLYGDTQYF. DNA for the CDR3: TGTGCCAGCATATCTGGGTTGTATGGAGATACGCAGTATTTT. Looking up the rest from reference TRBV7-2 and TRBJ2-3 gives the full variable domain: GAGVSQSPSNKVTEKGKDVELRCDPISGHTALYWYRQSLGQGLEFLIYFQGNSAPDKSGLPSDRFSAERTGGSVSTLTIQRTQQEDSAVYLCASISGLYGDTQYFGPGTRLTVL.

The CDR3 region is CASSDLRNNSPLHF. In nucleotides, the CDR3 is TGTGCCAGCAGTGATTTACGGAATAATTCACCCCTCCACTTT. This chain uses TRBV6-1 with TRBJ1-6; D is undetermined. The V gene's germline CDR1 is MNHNS and CDR2 SASEGT. The CDR3 spans 14 residues. Trimming removed 3 bases from V and 5 bases from J, with 8 bases in between.

This clone was counted a single time. The chain combines TRBV2 with TRBJ2-5; TRBD2 is a possible D gene (5 bases). Germline-derived CDR1 and CDR2 are SNHLY and FYNNEI. V lost 5 bases to trimming and J lost 5 bases, with 12 bases between them. The CDR3 is 13 amino acids. The CDR3 DNA sequence: TGTGCCAGCAGTCCTGGGAGACCGGAGACCCAGTACTTC. Translating gives CASSPGRPETQYF.

The rearrangement uses TRBV5-8 and TRBJ2-1; TRBD1 agrees at 9 bases. The CDR3 sequence is 13 residues long. V was clipped by 2 bases and J by 9 bases; unmatched bases: 3. Germline V gives CDR1 SGHTS, CDR2 YDEGEE. The CDR3 bases are TGTGCCAGCAGCTTAAGACAGGGGGGTGAGCAGTTCTTC. Residues: CASSLRQGGEQFF.

The rearrangement links TRBV9 to TRBJ1-2, with D unresolved. CDR1 SGDLS and CDR2 YYNGEE come from the germline V gene. This CDR3 is built from 13 residues. Between the trimmed V and J ends, which lost 0 bases and 0 bases, there was a span of 3 bases. The CDR3 protein is CASSVGANYGYTF. In DNA form, the CDR3 reads TGTGCCAGCAGCGTAGGGGCTAACTATGGCTACACCTTC.

The J gene is TRBJ2-2, the V gene TRBV6-1; D not resolved. The CDR3 totals 14 residues. Germline values: CDR1 MNHNS, CDR2 SASEGT. V lost 4 bases and J lost 1, with 7 bases in between. As DNA, the CDR3 is TGTGCCAGCAGTGGGAATAGGAACACCGGGGAGCTGTTTTTT. Protein sequence: CASSGNRNTGELFF.

The chain links TRBV7-2 to TRBJ2-7; 8 nucleotides align to TRBD1. CDR1 and CDR2 from the germline V gene are SGHTA and FQGNSA. The CDR3 is 14 amino acids. Trimming at V came to 4 bases and at J to 3 bases, leaving 5 bases not matched to a gene. The CDR3 region is CASSSLTGDYEQYF. CDR3 sequence (DNA): TGTGCCAGCAGCTCTTTGACAGGGGACTACGAGCAGTACTTC.

The rearrangement joins TRBV7-8 to TRBJ2-1; 8 nucleotides match TRBD1. The V gene end was trimmed by 6 bases and the J gene end by 6 bases; junction bases not matched to a gene: 1. The germline V gene encodes CDR1 SGHVS and CDR2 FQNEAQ. This CDR3 has 12 residues. DNA for the CDR3: TGTGCCAGCAGGACAGGGGCCAATGAGCAGTTCTTC. This encodes CASRTGANEQFF.

The V and J genes are TRBV28 and TRBJ1-3, with D perhaps matching TRBD1 (5 bases). The CDR3 sequence is 14 residues long. Trimming cost V 4 bases and J 4 bases, with 11 bases left between them. Per the germline V gene, CDR1 is MDHEN and CDR2 is SYDVKM. In DNA, the CDR3 is TGTGCCAGCAGTTCGGGACGCGCAGGAAACACCATATATTTT. Encoded protein: CASSSGRAGNTIYF.

V and J are TRBV5-1 and TRBJ2-7; 11 bases match TRBD2. The CDR3 runs 16 residues. The germline V gene has CDR1 SGHRS and CDR2 YFSETQ. Trimming took 5 bases from V and 4 from J; bases not matched to a gene: 11. CDR3 sequence (DNA): TGCGCCAGCAGGCTAGCGGGAGGTGGGGTCGTTTACGAGCAGTACTTC. Translated: CASRLAGGGVVYEQYF.

About this clone itself: At one end, the junction sequence differs from germline, possibly due to a read error. The chain recombines TRBV7-7 with TRBJ2-6; no clear D. Germline V lookup: CDR1 SSHAT, CDR2 FNYEAQ (reference sequence). This CDR3 region has 13 residues. This CDR3 is CASSLAGANVLTF. Written as DNA, the CDR3 is TGTGCTAGCAGCTTAGCTGGGGCCAACGTCCTGACTTTC.

The chain has TRBV30 and TRBJ2-2; 13 nucleotides match TRBD2. The CDR3 length is 17 residues. Germline values: CDR1 GTSNPN, CDR2 SVGIG (reference sequence). V trimming: 1 base; J trimming: 4 bases; junction bases outside the gene matches: 6. CDR3 region: CAWSGRTSGRSTGELFF. As DNA, the CDR3 is TGTGCCTGGAGTGGAAGGACTAGCGGGAGAAGCACCGGGGAGCTGTTTTTT.

The gene calls are TRBV29-1 and TRBJ1-4; 9 nucleotides match TRBD1. This CDR3 has 14 amino acids. V shed 5 bases and J 5 bases; nucleotides not matched to a gene: 6. CDR1 is SQVTM, CDR2 ANQGSEA, per germline. CDR3 region: CSVSTTGGNEKLFF. The CDR3 region has the DNA TGCAGCGTTTCAACGACAGGGGGAAATGAAAAACTGTTTTTT.

The genes are TRBV28 and TRBJ1-2; D may be TRBD1 (5 bases). This CDR3 spans 15 amino acids. V dropped 6 bases and J dropped 1 base, with 15 bases sitting between them. Germline assignment: CDR1 MDHEN and CDR2 SYDVKM. The CDR3 is CASRDPSGGNYGYTF. For the CDR3, the DNA is TGTGCCAGCAGGGATCCCAGCGGGGGTAACTATGGCTACACCTTC.

V and J are TRBV6-1 and TRBJ2-7; 8 nucleotides align to TRBD2. Losses at the gene ends were 5 bases for V and 0 bases for J; bases not matched to a gene: 6. The CDR3 extends over 15 amino acids. In germline, CDR1 is MNHNS, CDR2 SASEGT. The chain's CDR3 is CASSQLAGVSYEQYF. Written as DNA, the CDR3 is TGTGCCAGCAGTCAGCTAGCGGGTGTCTCCTACGAGCAGTACTTC.

The gene calls are TRBV5-1 and TRBJ2-7, with a possible D match to TRBD2 (5 bases). CDR3 size: 13 residues. V gave up 0 bases and J gave up 7 bases, with 11 bases separating them. CDR1 SGHRS and CDR2 YFSETQ come from the germline V gene. The CDR3 here is CASSLAGLWEQYF. The CDR3 nucleotides are TGCGCCAGCAGCTTGGCCGGACTCTGGGAGCAGTACTTC.

The genes are TRBV18 and TRBJ2-1; D tentatively fits TRBD1 or TRBD2 (5 bases each). V lost 6 bases, J lost 7 bases, and 31 bases lay in between. Germline loops: CDR1 KGHSH, CDR2 LQKENI. The CDR3 covers 19 residues. DNA of the CDR3: TGTGCCAGCTCGTACCTACAGGTCGATCGTGCCCTCGAGGGGAATGAGCAGTTCTTC. It specifies CASSYLQVDRALEGNEQFF.

The chain is built from TRBV9 and TRBJ2-2; 10 positions match TRBD1. Unmatched junction bases numbered 5, after V lost 3 bases and J lost 6 bases. Germline values: CDR1 SGDLS, CDR2 YYNGEE. The CDR3 covers 15 residues. CDR3 amino acids: CASSARQGAPGELFF. The DNA of the CDR3 is TGTGCCAGCAGCGCTCGACAGGGGGCCCCCGGGGAGCTGTTTTTT.

V is TRBV19 and J is TRBJ2-1, with a possible D match to TRBD2 (5 bases). CDR1 is LNHDA and CDR2 is SQIVND in the germline V gene (reference sequence). Trimming removed 1 base from V and 4 bases from J, with 8 bases in between. The CDR3 runs to 14 residues. Written as DNA, the CDR3 is TGTGCCAGTAGTATAGTGGCGGGTTACAATGAGCAGTTCTTC. Encoded protein: CASSIVAGYNEQFF.

This sequence joins TRBV29-1 and TRBJ2-5; no reliable D call. Germline V CDR1 and CDR2: SQVTM, ANQGSEA. V lost 0 bases, J lost 8 bases, and 10 bases lay in between. This CDR3 region has 12 residues. The CDR3 sequence is CSVEDGPRTQYF. The CDR3 DNA sequence: TGCAGCGTTGAAGATGGGCCGCGTACCCAGTACTTC.

The rearrangement joins TRBV28 to TRBJ2-1; 7 bases match TRBD2. Germline assignment: CDR1 MDHEN and CDR2 SYDVKM. The CDR3 covers 16 residues. The V segment lost 4 bases and the J segment 1 base; nucleotides outside the gene matches: 7. The CDR3 sequence: CASSWEGPPSYNEQFF. The CDR3 DNA follows: TGTGCCAGCAGTTGGGAGGGGCCTCCATCCTACAATGAGCAGTTCTTC.

CDR3 amino acids: CASSPTNSQETQYF. In DNA form, the CDR3 reads TGCGCCAGCAGCCCGACAAATTCTCAAGAGACCCAGTACTTC. The rearrangement joins TRBV5-1 to TRBJ2-5, with D unresolved. V lost 4 bases and J 2 bases, leaving 12 bases between the germline ends. This CDR3 has 14 residues. Germline lookup yields CDR1 SGHRS and CDR2 YFSETQ.

This rearrangement joins TRBV29-1 to TRBJ1-2, with 9 bases that match TRBD1. This CDR3 spans 14 amino acids. V shed 2 bases and J 8 bases; nucleotides not matched to a gene: 9. Germline CDR1 reads SQVTM; CDR2 reads ANQGSEA. CDR3: CSVEKDRGLGGYTF. In DNA form, the CDR3 reads TGCAGCGTTGAAAAGGACAGGGGACTGGGAGGCTACACCTTC.

The chain is built from TRBV2 and TRBJ2-2; TRBD2 matches 11 bases. CDR3 length equals 14 residues. CDR1 and CDR2 (germline): SNHLY, FYNNEI. V dropped 11 bases and J dropped 0; count of bases not matched to a gene: 2. This CDR3 is CASGLAANTGELFF. The CDR3 nucleotides are TGTGCCTCGGGACTAGCGGCGAACACCGGGGAGCTGTTTTTT.

The chain combines TRBV29-1 with TRBJ2-2, with TRBD2 identical over 7 bases. V lost 5 bases, J lost 1 base, and 4 bases stayed unmatched. The germline gives CDR1 SQVTM, CDR2 ANQGSEA. The CDR3 sequence is 14 residues long. DNA of the CDR3: TGCAGCGTTATTAAGCGGGAGAACACCGGGGAGCTGTTTTTT. Translated: CSVIKRENTGELFF.

The chain has TRBV5-1 and TRBJ1-3, with D tentatively TRBD1 (6 bases). CDR1 SGHRS and CDR2 YFSETQ come from the germline V gene. This CDR3 has 16 amino acids. V was cut by 3 bases and J by 0 bases, with 13 bases left in between. CDR3 bases: TGCGCCAGCAGCTGGGGAGGACAGAGCTCTGGAAACACCATATATTTT. Its protein product is CASSWGGQSSGNTIYF. The full variable domain, completed using reference TRBV5-1 and TRBJ1-3, is KAGVTQTPRYLIKTRGQQVTLSCSPISGHRSVSWYQQTPGQGLQFLFEYFSETQRNKGNFPGRFSGRQFSNSRSEMNVSTLELGDSALYLCASSWGGQSSGNTIYFGEGSWLTVV.

J is TRBJ2-2 and V is TRBV28; 10 bases agree with TRBD2. The CDR3 is made up of 16 amino acids. Per germline, CDR1 MDHEN and CDR2 SYDVKM. V was clipped by 6 bases and J by 2 bases; unmatched bases: 6. This CDR3 reads CASSWTSGKNTGELFF. CDR3 DNA sequence: TGTGCCAGCAGCTGGACTAGCGGTAAAAACACCGGGGAGCTGTTTTTT.

This sequence joins TRBV28 and TRBJ1-4, with 7 bases lining up with TRBD1. J lost 3 bases, V lost 2 bases, and 3 bases had no gene match. The CDR3 loop spans 15 amino acids. Germline CDR1 and CDR2: MDHEN and SYDVKM. This CDR3 reads CASSLRQGSNEKLFF. In DNA, the CDR3 is TGTGCCAGCAGTTTACGACAGGGCTCTAATGAAAAACTGTTTTTT.

CDR3 loop: CASSRAPPRTAGTDTQYF. For the CDR3, the DNA is TGTGCCAGCAGCCGTGCACCTCCCAGGACGGCTGGCACAGATACGCAGTATTTT. The chain joins TRBV7-2 to TRBJ2-3; no clear D. Trimming pared 5 bases from V and 1 base from J, leaving 22 bases between. This CDR3 contains 18 residues. Germline CDR1 SGHTA, CDR2 FQGNSA.

The chain has TRBV7-2 and TRBJ2-3; no definite D call. The V gene lost 1 base and the J gene lost 1 base, with 3 bases spanning the gap. CDR3 size: 13 residues. Germline CDR1 reads SGHTA; CDR2 reads FQGNSA. The CDR3 here is CASSLGRTDTQYF. CDR3 bases: TGTGCCAGCAGCTTAGGCCGCACAGATACGCAGTATTTT.